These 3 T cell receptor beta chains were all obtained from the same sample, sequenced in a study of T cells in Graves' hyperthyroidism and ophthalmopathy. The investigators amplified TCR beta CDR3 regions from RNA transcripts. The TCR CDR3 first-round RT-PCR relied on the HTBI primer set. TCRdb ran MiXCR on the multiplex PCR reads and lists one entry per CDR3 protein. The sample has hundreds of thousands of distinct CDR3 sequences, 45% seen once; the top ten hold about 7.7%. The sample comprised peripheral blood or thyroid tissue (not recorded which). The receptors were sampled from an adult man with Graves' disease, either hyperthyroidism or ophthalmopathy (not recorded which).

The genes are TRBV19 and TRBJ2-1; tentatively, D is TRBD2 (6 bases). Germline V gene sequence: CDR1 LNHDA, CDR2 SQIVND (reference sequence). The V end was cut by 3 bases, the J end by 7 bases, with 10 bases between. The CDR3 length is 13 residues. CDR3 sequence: CASSIGTANEQFF. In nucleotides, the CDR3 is TGTGCCAGTAGTATTGGGACTGCGAATGAGCAGTTCTTC.

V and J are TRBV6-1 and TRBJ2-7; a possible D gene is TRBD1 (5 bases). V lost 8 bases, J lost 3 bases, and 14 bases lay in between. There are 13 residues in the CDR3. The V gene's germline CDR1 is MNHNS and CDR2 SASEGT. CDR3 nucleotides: TGTGCCAGCTCTCAGGGCGGAATCTACGAGCAGTACTTC. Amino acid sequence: CASSQGGIYEQYF.

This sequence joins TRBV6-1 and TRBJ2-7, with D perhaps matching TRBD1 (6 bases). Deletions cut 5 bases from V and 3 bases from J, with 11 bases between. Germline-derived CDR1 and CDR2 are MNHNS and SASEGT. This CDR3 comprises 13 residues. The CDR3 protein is CASSYGQSYEQYF. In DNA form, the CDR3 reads TGTGCCAGCAGTTATGGACAGAGCTACGAGCAGTACTTC.